This T cell receptor (beta chain) was observed in a study of blood T cell repertoires in COVID-19. Per the original methods: Scientists estimated how many nucleated cells there were by amplifying reference gene primers. Method: immunoSEQ multiplex PCR; TCRdb's copy keeps in-frame clones and lacks some. From that table come the V and J calls and clone size; the DNA was used to work out D and trimming. This sample has 300,000 or so clones, with 85% to 90% found just once. V lost 2 bases to trimming and J lost 2 bases, with 10 bases between them. Germline lookup yields CDR1 SGHKS and CDR2 YYEKEE (reference sequence). This CDR3 has 14 amino acids.

The chain employs TRBV5-5 and TRBJ1-2; tentative D call: TRBD1 (5 bases). Sequences were obtained from peripheral blood. This clonotype originated in a woman younger than 45 with COVID-19, enrolled during active disease. CDR3 protein: CASSFGGVNYGYTF. The CDR3 DNA is TGTGCCAGCAGCTTTGGGGGGGTGAACTATGGCTACACCTTC.